One sample yielded the 27 T cell receptor beta chains listed below, sequenced in a study of blood T cell repertoires in COVID-19. Method: immunoSEQ multiplex PCR; TCRdb's copy keeps in-frame clones and lacks some. The sample contains 23,000 or so clones, 80% to 85% of which appear only once. Input material: peripheral blood. The receptors originated from a middle-aged man with acute or convalescent COVID-19.

The rearrangement links TRBV3-1 (or the pseudogene TRBV3-2) to TRBJ1-2; 7 positions agree with TRBD1. CDR3 size: 14 residues. Trimming took 4 bases from V and 5 from J; bases not matched to a gene: 7. The germline gives CDR1 LGHDT, CDR2 YNNKEL (reference sequence). This CDR3 is CASSPRTGGYGYTF. The CDR3 DNA is TGTGCCAGCAGCCCCAGGACAGGTGGATATGGCTACACCTTC.

The V and J genes are TRBV15 and TRBJ2-7, with D unclear. Germline V lookup: CDR1 LNHNV, CDR2 YYDKDF (reference sequence). The CDR3 consists of 13 residues. V was trimmed by 0 bases and J by 1 base, leaving 4 bases between them. The CDR3 spells CATSRDPSYEQYF. DNA of the CDR3: TGTGCCACCAGCAGAGATCCGTCCTACGAGCAGTACTTC.

The chain carries TRBV5-1 and TRBJ2-2; 9 positions match TRBD2. V was clipped by 0 bases and J by 7 bases; unmatched bases: 10. This CDR3 has 17 residues. Germline-derived CDR1 and CDR2 are SGHRS and YFSETQ. The DNA for the CDR3 is TGCGCCAGCAGCTTGGGCGTAGCGGGAGTGAGGAACGGGGAGCTGTTTTTT. Its translation: CASSLGVAGVRNGELFF.

The rearrangement joins TRBV7-3 to TRBJ1-2, with a possible D match to TRBD1 (5 bases). The germline V and J ends were trimmed by 2 bases and 4 bases, with 11 bases remaining between them. The CDR3 extends over 14 amino acids. Germline V gene data show CDR1 as SGHTA and CDR2 as FQGTGA. The CDR3 DNA reads TGTGCCAGCAGCTTAGATGCGGGGCCCTATGGCTACACCTTC. It is translated as CASSLDAGPYGYTF. Supplemented by reference TRBV7-3 and TRBJ1-2, the full variable domain reads GAGVSQTPSNKVTEKGKYVELRCDPISGHTALYWYRQSLGQGPEFLIYFQGTGAADDSGLPNDRFFAVRPEGSVSTLKIQRTERGDSAVYLCASSLDAGPYGYTFGSGTRLTVV.

The chain links TRBV3-1 (or the pseudogene TRBV3-2) to TRBJ2-2; 7 bases are a match to TRBD2. V shed 6 bases and J 3 bases; nucleotides not matched to a gene: 13. Germline values: CDR1 LGHDT, CDR2 YNNKEL (reference sequence). This CDR3 comprises 17 residues. CDR3 coding DNA: TGTGCCAGCAGTCCCGCGGGTGGGAGGGCCGACACCGGGGAGCTGTTTTTT. Encoded protein: CASSPAGGRADTGELFF.

The V gene is TRBV6-5, the J gene TRBJ1-2; 9 bases map to TRBD1. CDR1 and CDR2 (germline): MNHEY, SVGAGI. The CDR3 loop spans 15 amino acids. With 0 bases clipped from V and 7 bases from J, the junction kept 6 bases outside the gene matches. CDR3 sequence reads: CASSYSTGGSRGYTF. In DNA, the CDR3 is TGTGCCAGCAGTTACTCGACAGGGGGGTCTCGTGGCTACACCTTC.

V is TRBV19 and J is TRBJ2-7, with 10 bases fitting TRBD1. The CDR3 consists of 15 residues. V was pared by 5 bases and J by 2 bases, with 6 bases of the junction left unmatched. Germline V lookup: CDR1 LNHDA, CDR2 SQIVND (reference sequence). This CDR3 is CASSRGTGEPYEQYF. CDR3 DNA: TGTGCCAGTAGTCGGGGGACAGGGGAACCCTACGAGCAGTACTTC.

The chain uses TRBV11-3 and TRBJ2-1; 8 nucleotides line up with TRBD2. Germline values: CDR1 SGHNT, CDR2 YENEEA. The CDR3 extends over 13 amino acids. J gave up 10 bases and V 4 bases, and 6 bases lay outside the gene matches. This CDR3 is CASSSTSAGEQFF. DNA of the CDR3: TGTGCCAGCAGCTCGACTAGCGCGGGCGAGCAGTTCTTC.

The chain couples TRBV6-2 or TRBV6-3 to TRBJ1-6; 7 bases are shared with TRBD1. Germline CDR1 and CDR2: MNHEY and SVGEGT. Unmatched junction bases numbered 11, after V lost 6 bases and J lost 9 bases. The CDR3 runs to 15 residues. CDR3 in DNA: TGTGCCAGCAGCCCGACGACAGGGTTGAGTTCACCCCTCCACTTT. Encoded protein: CASSPTTGLSSPLHF.

J is TRBJ1-1 and V is TRBV19; 7 nucleotides line up with TRBD1. V dropped 6 bases and J dropped 3; count of bases not matched to a gene: 4. This CDR3 spans 13 amino acids. Germline V lookup: CDR1 LNHDA, CDR2 SQIVND (reference sequence). CDR3 nucleotide sequence: TGTGCCAGTAGATTTCAGGGGGACACTGAAGCTTTCTTT. Protein: CASRFQGDTEAFF. Full variable domain (remainder filled in from reference TRBV19 and TRBJ1-1): DGGITQSPKYLFRKEGQNVTLSCEQNLNHDAMYWYRQDPGQGLRLIYYSQIVNDFQKGDIAEGYSVSREKKESFPLTVTSAQKNPTAFYLCASRFQGDTEAFFGQGTRLTVV.

This clone occurred a few times. The rearrangement uses TRBV3-1 (or the pseudogene TRBV3-2) and TRBJ2-7, with D possibly TRBD2 on 6 matching bases. Germline CDR1 reads LGHDT; CDR2 reads YNNKEL (reference sequence). V was cut by 1 base and J by 3 bases, with 13 bases left in between. This CDR3 spans 15 amino acids. The CDR3 sequence is CASSQAGEGHYEQYF. The DNA for the CDR3 is TGTGCCAGCAGCCAAGCGGGGGAAGGGCACTACGAGCAGTACTTC.

In its sample, this clone was seen once. The CDR3 DNA reads as TGTGCCAGCAGCTTAGGAATTGACACTAGCACAGATACGCAGTATTTT. It codes for CASSLGIDTSTDTQYF. V is TRBV7-6 and J is TRBJ2-3; D gene uncertain. This CDR3 is 16 amino acids long. The ends were cut back, 1 base at V and 0 bases at J, with 11 bases in the middle. From germline, CDR1 is SGHVS and CDR2 FNYEAQ.

The V call is TRBV11-2, the J call TRBJ1-1, with D unclear. The CDR3 consists of 12 residues. The germline V gene has CDR1 SGHAT and CDR2 FQNNGV. V was pared by 1 base and J by 3 bases, with 3 bases between. CDR3 sequence reads: CASSLAYTEAFF. As DNA, the CDR3 is TGTGCCAGCAGCTTAGCTTACACTGAAGCTTTCTTT.

V and J are TRBV5-1 and TRBJ2-5; D may be TRBD1 (6 bases). The V end was cut by 4 bases, the J end by 3 bases, with 10 bases between. The CDR3 has 13 amino acids. Germline V gene sequence: CDR1 SGHRS, CDR2 YFSETQ. CDR3: CASSRGHKETQYF. For the CDR3, the DNA is TGCGCCAGCAGCAGGGGACACAAAGAGACCCAGTACTTC. Based on the CDR3 plus reference TRBV5-1 and TRBJ2-5, the full variable domain is KAGVTQTPRYLIKTRGQQVTLSCSPISGHRSVSWYQQTPGQGLQFLFEYFSETQRNKGNFPGRFSGRQFSNSRSEMNVSTLELGDSALYLCASSRGHKETQYFGPGTRLLVL.

The V call is TRBV4-3, the J call TRBJ1-5; D is undetermined. The germline V gene has CDR1 LGHNA and CDR2 YSLEER. This CDR3 region has 13 residues. V gave up 0 bases and J gave up 6 bases, with 6 bases separating them. CDR3: CASSQERGQPQHF. In DNA form, the CDR3 reads TGCGCCAGCAGCCAAGAACGGGGTCAGCCCCAGCATTTT.

This chain uses TRBV7-6 with TRBJ1-2, with 7 nucleotides matching TRBD1. The CDR3 has 15 amino acids. Losses at the gene ends were 0 bases for V and 4 bases for J; bases not matched to a gene: 5. The germline V gene has CDR1 SGHVS and CDR2 FNYEAQ. As DNA, the CDR3 is TGTGCCAGCAGCTTAGCACAGGGGACTCTCTATGGCTACACCTTC. Its protein is CASSLAQGTLYGYTF.

A single count supports this clone. V is TRBV6-1 and J is TRBJ2-5; 11 bases align to TRBD2. Germline CDR1 is MNHNS and CDR2 is SASEGT. V lost 2 bases to trimming and J lost 2 bases; unmatched junction nucleotides: 4. There are 16 residues in the CDR3. CDR3: CASSELAGGIQETQYF. In DNA, the CDR3 is TGTGCCAGCAGTGAATTAGCGGGGGGGATTCAAGAGACCCAGTACTTC.

The chain joins TRBV6-5 to TRBJ1-2; maybe TRBD1 (5 bases). The CDR3 extends over 13 amino acids. Germline V CDR1 and CDR2: MNHEY, SVGAGI. The V end was cut by 5 bases, the J end by 8 bases, with 15 bases between. The CDR3 spells CASSRSGGSGYTF. CDR3 nucleotides: TGTGCCAGCAGTAGGTCGGGGGGAAGCGGCTACACCTTC.

The V gene is TRBV30, the J gene TRBJ1-2; 8 positions match TRBD1. The CDR3 covers 14 residues. V gave up 3 bases and J gave up 5 bases; unmatched junction bases: 8. Per germline, CDR1 GTSNPN and CDR2 SVGIG (reference sequence). CDR3 DNA: TGTGCCTGGAGGGGGAGGACAGGGTGGTATGGCTACACCTTC. This gives the protein CAWRGRTGWYGYTF.

The chain has TRBV7-9 and TRBJ2-1; TRBD2 agrees at 9 bases. The CDR3 runs 19 residues. Germline V gene lookup returns CDR1 SEHNR and CDR2 FQNEAQ (reference sequence). After removal of 4 bases from V and 6 bases from J, the junction contained 19 bases not matched to a gene. The CDR3 spells CASSSTGDSGRFVGNEQFF. The CDR3 coding sequence is TGTGCCAGCAGCTCCACTGGTGATAGCGGGAGATTCGTTGGCAATGAGCAGTTCTTC.

V usage is TRBV19 and J usage is TRBJ2-5; 14 bases match TRBD2. The CDR3 is made up of 17 amino acids. The germline gives CDR1 LNHDA, CDR2 SQIVND (reference sequence). The V and J ends lost 6 bases and 5 bases, in that order; junction bases with no gene match: 11. The CDR3 bases are TGTGCCAGTAGCCGGACTACGACTAGCGGGGGGGCGGAGACCCAGTACTTC. The encoded protein is CASSRTTTSGGAETQYF. Filled out from reference TRBV19 and TRBJ2-5, the complete variable domain reads DGGITQSPKYLFRKEGQNVTLSCEQNLNHDAMYWYRQDPGQGLRLIYYSQIVNDFQKGDIAEGYSVSREKKESFPLTVTSAQKNPTAFYLCASSRTTTSGGAETQYFGPGTRLLVL.

This clone was seen just once. At one end, the junction sequence differs from germline, possibly due to a read error. The DNA of the CDR3 is TGTGCCAGCAGTGACTCCCCGGGACAGGTCCGAGCCCTCCACTTT. Protein product: CASSDSPGQVRALHF. V gene TRBV6-5 combines with J gene TRBJ1-6; 8 bases agree with TRBD1. CDR3 length: 15 amino acids. CDR1 is MNHEY, CDR2 SVGAGI, per germline.

This rearrangement joins TRBV11-3 to TRBJ2-1; 8 nucleotides match TRBD2. The CDR3 is 16 residues long. The trim removed 5 bases at V and 5 bases at J, leaving 11 bases unmatched. Germline CDR1 and CDR2: SGHNT and YENEEA. The CDR3 bases are TGTGCCAGCAGCCCCAGCAGTGGCGGGAGGAACAATGAGCAGTTCTTC. Translating it yields CASSPSSGGRNNEQFF.

The rearrangement uses TRBV11-3 and TRBJ2-3, with 11 bases aligning to TRBD2. Trimming at V came to 5 bases and at J to 10 bases, leaving 11 bases not matched to a gene. Germline CDR1 and CDR2: SGHNT and YENEEA. CDR3 length: 15 amino acids. For the CDR3, the DNA is TGTGCCAGCAGCCCCCGACTAGCGGGGAGTGGTCCGCAGTATTTT. It is translated as CASSPRLAGSGPQYF. Using reference TRBV11-3 and TRBJ2-3 for the parts outside the CDR3, the full variable domain is EAGVVQSPRYKIIEKKQPVAFWCNPISGHNTLYWYLQNLGQGPELLIRYENEEAVDDSQLPKDRFSAERLKGVDSTLKIQPAELGDSAVYLCASSPRLAGSGPQYFGPGTRLTVL.

This chain joins TRBV4-1 and TRBJ1-2; TRBD1 agrees at 9 bases. The CDR3 length is 15 residues. Looked up from germline, CDR1 is MGHRA and CDR2 is YSYEKL. V shed 4 bases, J shed 3 bases, and the junction held 6 bases outside the gene matches. For the CDR3, the DNA is TGCGCCAGCAGCCGAATACAGGGGGCGGACTATGGCTACACCTTC. Translated: CASSRIQGADYGYTF.

This chain links TRBV13 with TRBJ2-3; 12 nucleotides agree with TRBD2. V gave up 4 bases and J gave up 3 bases; unmatched junction bases: 5. This CDR3 spans 16 amino acids. Germline CDR1 is PRHDT and CDR2 is FYEKMQ (reference sequence). CDR3 protein: CASSYRLAGATDTQYF. As DNA, the CDR3 is TGTGCCAGCAGCTACCGACTAGCGGGAGCTACAGATACGCAGTATTTT.

This sequence joins TRBV7-3 and TRBJ1-2, with 8 nucleotides matching TRBD1. V lost 5 bases and J lost 7; bases outside the gene matches: 12. Germline CDR1 and CDR2: SGHTA and FQGTGA. The CDR3 extends over 15 amino acids. In nucleotides, the CDR3 is TGTGCCAGCAGCATTTCAGCAGGGGGCGAGGGTGGCTACACCTTC. This sequence encodes CASSISAGGEGGYTF.